The 8 T cell receptor beta chains given below trace back to one sample, sequenced in a study of T cell responses to AZD1222 COVID-19 vaccine. The data were produced by immunoSEQ multiplex PCR, yet TCRdb's version contains in-frame clones alone and is incomplete. Of about 120,000 clones listed, 70% to 90% are singletons. Here the sequenced sample was peripheral blood, taken on day 0 of MenACWY control vaccination. The receptors derive from an adult in good health.

V usage is TRBV4-2 and J usage is TRBJ1-5; 8 positions match TRBD1. V dropped 4 bases and J dropped 1; count of bases not matched to a gene: 6. Germline V gene data show CDR1 as LGHNA and CDR2 as YNFKEQ. The CDR3 length is 16 residues. CDR3 DNA sequence: TGTGCCAGCAGCCTTTCGGACAGGGTAAGCAATCAGCCCCAGCATTTT. It encodes CASSLSDRVSNQPQHF.

This chain joins TRBV5-1 and TRBJ1-4; 8 positions match TRBD1. Germline loops: CDR1 SGHRS, CDR2 YFSETQ. With 2 bases clipped from V and 10 bases from J, the junction kept 7 bases outside the gene matches. This CDR3 comprises 14 residues. This CDR3 reads CASSLAGQAGKLFF. CDR3 bases: TGCGCCAGCAGCTTAGCGGGACAGGCAGGAAAACTGTTTTTT.

This chain's CDR3 is CASSRTPRQTNEKLFF. The CDR3 DNA is TGTGCCAGCAGCAGAACCCCCCGACAGACTAATGAAAAACTGTTTTTT. This chain uses TRBV5-4 with TRBJ1-4; D might be TRBD1 (5 bases). In germline, CDR1 is SGHNT, CDR2 YYREEE (reference sequence). The length of the CDR3 is 16 residues. Between the trimmed V and J ends, which lost 4 bases and 2 bases, there was a span of 15 bases.

The CDR3: CASSPPTRTGVTQYF. The CDR3 nucleotides read TGTGCCAGCTCACCACCTACTAGGACAGGGGTGACCCAGTACTTC. The rearrangement uses TRBV18 and TRBJ2-5; 9 bases fit TRBD1. The J segment lost 7 bases and the V segment lost 0 bases, leaving 6 bases of the junction unmatched. CDR3 size: 15 residues. Germline V CDR1 and CDR2: KGHSH, LQKENI.

This chain joins TRBV5-1 and TRBJ2-3; 9 bases match TRBD2. Germline-derived CDR1 and CDR2 are SGHRS and YFSETQ. The junction had 8 bases not matched to a gene; V was cut back by 0 bases and J by 3 bases. The CDR3 covers 17 residues. CDR3 DNA sequence: TGCGCCAGCAGCTTGGCGCGGGGGGGGCGGAGGACAGATACGCAGTATTTT. It encodes CASSLARGGRRTDTQYF.

V gene TRBV2 combines with J gene TRBJ2-7; D gene ambiguous. The CDR3 length is 14 residues. From germline, CDR1 is SNHLY and CDR2 FYNNEI. The V gene lost 11 bases and the J gene lost 0 bases, with 17 bases spanning the gap. CDR3 in amino acids: CAGSIGRRSYEQYF. The CDR3 region has the DNA TGTGCCGGCTCGATAGGACGGCGCTCCTACGAGCAGTACTTC.

The chain employs TRBV3-1 (or the pseudogene TRBV3-2) and TRBJ2-7; TRBD1 is a possible D gene (6 bases). The CDR3 runs 16 residues. From germline, CDR1 is LGHDT and CDR2 YNNKEL (reference sequence). V lost 0 bases to trimming and J lost 0 bases, with 12 bases between them. The CDR3 DNA reads TGTGCCAGCAGCCAAGACAGGACAGTGCTCTCCTACGAGCAGTACTTC. Translating gives CASSQDRTVLSYEQYF.

The chain couples TRBV4-3 to TRBJ2-3, with D possibly TRBD1 on 5 matching bases. The ends were cut back, 3 bases at V and 0 bases at J, with 10 bases in the middle. Germline CDR1 is LGHNA and CDR2 is YSLEER. The CDR3 consists of 15 residues. The CDR3 coding sequence is TGCGCCAGCAGCCACAGGGTATATAGCACAGATACGCAGTATTTT. Translated: CASSHRVYSTDTQYF.